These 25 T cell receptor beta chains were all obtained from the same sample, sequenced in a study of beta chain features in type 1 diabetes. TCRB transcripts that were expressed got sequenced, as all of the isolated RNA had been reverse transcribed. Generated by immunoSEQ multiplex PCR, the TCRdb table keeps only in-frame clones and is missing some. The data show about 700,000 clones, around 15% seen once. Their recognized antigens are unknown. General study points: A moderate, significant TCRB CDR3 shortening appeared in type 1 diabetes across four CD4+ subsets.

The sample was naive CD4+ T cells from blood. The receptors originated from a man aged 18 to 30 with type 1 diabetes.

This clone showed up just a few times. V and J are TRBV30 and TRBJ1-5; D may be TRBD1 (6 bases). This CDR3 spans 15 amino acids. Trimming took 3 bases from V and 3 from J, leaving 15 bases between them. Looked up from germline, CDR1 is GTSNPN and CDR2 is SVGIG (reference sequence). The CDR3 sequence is CAWSTIQGFNQPQHF. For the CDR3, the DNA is TGTGCCTGGAGCACTATCCAGGGGTTCAATCAGCCCCAGCATTTT.

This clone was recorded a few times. DNA of the CDR3: TGCGCCAGCGGAAGCGGCTGGACCTCCTACGAGCAGTACTTC. This sequence encodes CASGSGWTSYEQYF. The chain carries TRBV5-1 and TRBJ2-7; weak D call: TRBD2 (5 bases). V gave up 7 bases and J gave up 0 bases, with 14 bases separating them. The CDR3 sequence is 14 residues long. The germline V gene has CDR1 SGHRS and CDR2 YFSETQ. The full variable domain, with the rest looked up from reference TRBV5-1 and TRBJ2-7, is KAGVTQTPRYLIKTRGQQVTLSCSPISGHRSVSWYQQTPGQGLQFLFEYFSETQRNKGNFPGRFSGRQFSNSRSEMNVSTLELGDSALYLCASGSGWTSYEQYFGPGTRLTVT.

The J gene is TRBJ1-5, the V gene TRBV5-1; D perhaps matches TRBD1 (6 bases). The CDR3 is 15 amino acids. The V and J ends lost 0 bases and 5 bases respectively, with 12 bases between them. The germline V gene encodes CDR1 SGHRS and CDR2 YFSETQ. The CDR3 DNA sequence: TGCGCCAGCAGCTTGGAAGGGGGGCTCGATCAGCCCCAGCATTTT. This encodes CASSLEGGLDQPQHF.

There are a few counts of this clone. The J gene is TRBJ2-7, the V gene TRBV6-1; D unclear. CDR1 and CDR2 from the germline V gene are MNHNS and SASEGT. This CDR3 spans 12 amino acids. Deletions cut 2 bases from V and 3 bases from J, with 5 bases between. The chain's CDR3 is CASSEIDYEQYF. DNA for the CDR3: TGTGCCAGCAGTGAAATCGACTACGAGCAGTACTTC.

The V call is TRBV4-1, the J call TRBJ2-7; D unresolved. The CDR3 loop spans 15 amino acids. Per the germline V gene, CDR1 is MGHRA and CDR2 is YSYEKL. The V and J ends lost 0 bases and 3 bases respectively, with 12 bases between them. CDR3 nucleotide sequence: TGCGCCAGCAGCCAAGATCATCGCGGAAGCTACGAGCAGTACTTC. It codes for CASSQDHRGSYEQYF.

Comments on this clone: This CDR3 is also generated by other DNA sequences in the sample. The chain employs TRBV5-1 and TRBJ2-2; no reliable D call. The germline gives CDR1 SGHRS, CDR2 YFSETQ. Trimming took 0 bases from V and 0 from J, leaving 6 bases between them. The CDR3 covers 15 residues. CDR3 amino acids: CASSLGPANTGELFF. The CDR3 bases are TGCGCCAGCAGCTTGGGCCCAGCGAACACCGGGGAGCTGTTTTTT.

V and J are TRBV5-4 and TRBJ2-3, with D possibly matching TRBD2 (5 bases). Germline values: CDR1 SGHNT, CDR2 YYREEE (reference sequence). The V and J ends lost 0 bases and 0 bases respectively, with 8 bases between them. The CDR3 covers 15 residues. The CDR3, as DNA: TGTGCCAGCAGCTTGGACTGGACTAGCACAGATACGCAGTATTTT. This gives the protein CASSLDWTSTDTQYF.

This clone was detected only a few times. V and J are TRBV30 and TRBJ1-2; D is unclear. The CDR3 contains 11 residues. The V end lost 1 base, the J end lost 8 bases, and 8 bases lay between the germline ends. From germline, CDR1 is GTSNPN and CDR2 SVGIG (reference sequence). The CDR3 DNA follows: TGTGCCTGGAGTGCGGCAGCCGGCTACACCTTC. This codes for CAWSAAAGYTF.

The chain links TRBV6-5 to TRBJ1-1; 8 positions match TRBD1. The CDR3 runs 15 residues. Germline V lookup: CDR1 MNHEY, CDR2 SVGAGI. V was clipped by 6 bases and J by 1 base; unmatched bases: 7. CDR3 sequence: CASSWGTGGNTEAFF. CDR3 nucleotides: TGTGCCAGCAGCTGGGGGACAGGAGGGAACACTGAAGCTTTCTTT.

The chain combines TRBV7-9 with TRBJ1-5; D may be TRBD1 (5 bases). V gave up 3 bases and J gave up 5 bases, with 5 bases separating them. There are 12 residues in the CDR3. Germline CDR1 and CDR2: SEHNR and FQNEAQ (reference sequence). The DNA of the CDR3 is TGTGCCAGCAGCTTCAGGGATCAGCCCCAGCATTTT. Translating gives CASSFRDQPQHF.

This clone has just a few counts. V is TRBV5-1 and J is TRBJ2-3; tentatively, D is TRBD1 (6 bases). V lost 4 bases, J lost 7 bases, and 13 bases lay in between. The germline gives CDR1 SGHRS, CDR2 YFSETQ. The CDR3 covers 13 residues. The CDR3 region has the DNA TGCGCCAGCAGCCCCCGGGACACCAATACGCAGTATTTT. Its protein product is CASSPRDTNTQYF.

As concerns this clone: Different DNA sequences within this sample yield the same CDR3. The CDR3 loop is CASSRQGGGYTF. In DNA form, the CDR3 reads TGTGCCAGCAGCCGACAGGGTGGCGGCTACACCTTC. The rearrangement joins TRBV6-5 to TRBJ1-2; 7 nucleotides align to TRBD1. Germline assignment: CDR1 MNHEY and CDR2 SVGAGI. Trimming removed 6 bases from V and 8 bases from J; junction bases left unmatched: 6. The CDR3 is 12 residues long.

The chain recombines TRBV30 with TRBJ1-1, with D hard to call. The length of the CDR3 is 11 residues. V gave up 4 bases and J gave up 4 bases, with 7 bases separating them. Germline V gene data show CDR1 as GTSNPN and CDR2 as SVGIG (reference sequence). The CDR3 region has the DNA TGTGCCTGGACAGAGGGCACTGAAGCTTTCTTT. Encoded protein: CAWTEGTEAFF.

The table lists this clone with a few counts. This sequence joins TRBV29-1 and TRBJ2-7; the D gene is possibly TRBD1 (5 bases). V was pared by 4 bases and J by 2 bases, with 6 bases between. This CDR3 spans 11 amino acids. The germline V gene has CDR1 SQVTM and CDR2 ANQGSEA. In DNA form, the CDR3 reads TGCAGCGTTGGGGGCCCCTACGAGCAGTACTTC. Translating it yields CSVGGPYEQYF.

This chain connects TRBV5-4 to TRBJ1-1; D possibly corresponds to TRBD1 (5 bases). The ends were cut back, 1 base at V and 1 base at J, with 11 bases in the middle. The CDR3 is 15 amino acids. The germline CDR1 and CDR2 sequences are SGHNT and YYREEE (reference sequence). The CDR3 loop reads CASSLSPTENTEAFF. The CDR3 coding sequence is TGTGCCAGCAGCTTGTCCCCGACAGAGAACACTGAAGCTTTCTTT.

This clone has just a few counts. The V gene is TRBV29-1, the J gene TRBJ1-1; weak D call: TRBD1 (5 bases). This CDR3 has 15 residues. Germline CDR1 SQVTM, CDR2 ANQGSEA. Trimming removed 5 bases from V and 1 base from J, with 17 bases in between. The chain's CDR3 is CSVFRGLMPNTEAFF. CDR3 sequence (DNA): TGCAGCGTTTTCCGGGGCCTCATGCCGAACACTGAAGCTTTCTTT. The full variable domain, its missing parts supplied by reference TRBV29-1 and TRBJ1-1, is SAVISQKPSRDICQRGTSLTIQCQVDSQVTMMFWYRQQPGQSLTLIATANQGSEATYESGFVIDKFPISRPNLTFSTLTVSNMSPEDSSIYLCSVFRGLMPNTEAFFGQGTRLTVV.

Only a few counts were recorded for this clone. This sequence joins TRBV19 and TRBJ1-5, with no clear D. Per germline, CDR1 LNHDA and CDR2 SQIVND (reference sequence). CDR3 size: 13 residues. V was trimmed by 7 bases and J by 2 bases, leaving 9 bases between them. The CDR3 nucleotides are TGTGCCAGTACGAGGCAGGGCAATCAGCCCCAGCATTTT. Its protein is CASTRQGNQPQHF.

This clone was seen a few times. CDR3 nucleotides: TGTGCCAGCAGCAGTCGCAGCTGGAATTCACCCCTCCACTTT. The encoded protein is CASSSRSWNSPLHF. The chain uses TRBV7-9 and TRBJ1-6; D gene ambiguous. CDR1 is SEHNR, CDR2 FQNEAQ, per germline (reference sequence). V shed 5 bases and J shed 7 bases, with 12 bases lying between them. The CDR3 runs 14 residues.

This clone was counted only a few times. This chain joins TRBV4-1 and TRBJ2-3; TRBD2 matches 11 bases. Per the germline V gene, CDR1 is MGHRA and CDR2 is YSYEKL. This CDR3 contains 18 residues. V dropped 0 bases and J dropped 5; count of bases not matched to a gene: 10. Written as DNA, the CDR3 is TGCGCCAGCAGCCAAGATTCCCTTAGCGGGGGGGCGGGAGATACGCAGTATTTT. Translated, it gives CASSQDSLSGGAGDTQYF.

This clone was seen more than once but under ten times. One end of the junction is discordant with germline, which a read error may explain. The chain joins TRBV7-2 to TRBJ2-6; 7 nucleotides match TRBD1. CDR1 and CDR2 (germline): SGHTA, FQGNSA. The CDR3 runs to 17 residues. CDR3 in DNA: TGTGCCAGCAGCTTTGGGACAGCACGCTCTCGGGCCAACGTCCTGACTTTC. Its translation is CASSFGTARSRANVLTF.

This chain's CDR3 is CASSYGDRFYEQYF. CDR3 bases: TGTGCCAGCAGTTACGGGGACAGATTCTACGAGCAGTACTTC. This sequence joins TRBV6-6 and TRBJ2-7; TRBD1 matches 7 bases. The trim removed 2 bases at V and 3 bases at J, leaving 4 bases unmatched. Germline V lookup: CDR1 MNHNY, CDR2 SVGAGI (reference sequence). The CDR3 length is 14 residues.

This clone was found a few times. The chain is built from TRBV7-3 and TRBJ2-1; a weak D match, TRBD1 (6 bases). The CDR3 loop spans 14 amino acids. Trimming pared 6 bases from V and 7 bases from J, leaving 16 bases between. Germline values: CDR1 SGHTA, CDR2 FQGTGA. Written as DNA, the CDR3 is TGTGCCAGCAGTTCACGTGGACAGCCAAATGAGCAGTTCTTC. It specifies CASSSRGQPNEQFF.

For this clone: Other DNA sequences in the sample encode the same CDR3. The CDR3 spells CSAGGGNQPQHF. Written as DNA, the CDR3 is TGCAGCGCCGGGGGCGGCAATCAGCCCCAGCATTTT. J is TRBJ1-5 and V is TRBV29-1, with a tentative D call TRBD1 (6 bases). V lost 7 bases and J 2 bases, leaving 9 bases between the germline ends. This CDR3 has 12 residues. Germline CDR1 reads SQVTM; CDR2 reads ANQGSEA.

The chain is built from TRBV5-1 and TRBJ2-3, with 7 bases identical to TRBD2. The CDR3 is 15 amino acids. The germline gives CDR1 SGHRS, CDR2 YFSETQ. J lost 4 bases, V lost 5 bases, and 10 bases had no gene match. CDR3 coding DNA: TGCGCCAGCAGAATGGGCGGGGGAGGCCCAGATACGCAGTATTTT. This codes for CASRMGGGGPDTQYF.

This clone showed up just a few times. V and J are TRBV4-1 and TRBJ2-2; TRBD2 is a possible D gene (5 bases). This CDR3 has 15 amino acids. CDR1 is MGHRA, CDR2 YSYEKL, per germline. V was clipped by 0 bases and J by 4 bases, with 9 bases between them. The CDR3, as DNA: TGCGCCAGCAGCCAAGAGGTCCGGGGCACCGGGGAGCTGTTTTTT. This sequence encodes CASSQEVRGTGELFF.